This TCR beta chain stems from a study of CD8 T cells in Susac syndrome. V was cut by 2 bases and J by 10 bases, with 9 bases left in between. This CDR3 has 12 residues. Random hexamers were used to reverse transcribe the RNA input (about 0.45 to 1 ug). Each CDR3 protein gets one entry after TCRdb re-called the immunoSEQ multiplex PCR reads with MiXCR. This sample has roughly 80,000 distinct CDR3 sequences; more than 85% occur once, and the top ten carry roughly 0.49%. This sequence joins TRBV12-3 or TRBV12-4 and TRBJ1-5; D remains unclear. The specimen was CD8+ T cells from PBMCs. The TCR sequence derives from a human donor with multiple sclerosis. CDR3 sequence reads: CASSLTPVPQHF. The CDR3 DNA reads as TGTGCCAGCAGTTTAACACCAGTCCCCCAGCATTTT.